Below, 20 T cell receptor beta chains from the same sample are listed, as sequenced in a study of T cells in Graves' hyperthyroidism and ophthalmopathy. Authors of the study amplified TCR beta CDR3 regions from RNA transcripts. During a first-round RT-PCR of the TCR CDR3, the HTBI primer set was used. MiXCR was run by TCRdb on the multiplex PCR reads, yielding one entry per CDR3 protein. The sample holds roughly 93,000 distinct CDR3 sequences, around 37% seen once. Material for sequencing was peripheral blood or thyroid tissue (not recorded which). The receptors originated from a woman in her 30s with Graves' hyperthyroidism.

This clonotype was recorded at least ten times. V gene TRBV19 combines with J gene TRBJ2-2; D perhaps matches TRBD2 (5 bases). CDR1 LNHDA and CDR2 SQIVND come from the germline V gene (reference sequence). V was clipped by 6 bases and J by 6 bases, with 14 bases between them. This CDR3 comprises 14 residues. CDR3 in amino acids: CASRGSIGAGELFF. The DNA of the CDR3 is TGTGCCAGTAGGGGGTCAATCGGGGCCGGGGAGCTGTTTTTT. Together with reference TRBV19 and TRBJ2-2, the CDR3 gives the full variable domain: DGGITQSPKYLFRKEGQNVTLSCEQNLNHDAMYWYRQDPGQGLRLIYYSQIVNDFQKGDIAEGYSVSREKKESFPLTVTSAQKNPTAFYLCASRGSIGAGELFFGEGSRLTVL.

This clonotype is medium-sized in the sample. This chain joins TRBV10-2 and TRBJ1-5; TRBD1 is a possible D gene (5 bases). CDR1 WSHSY and CDR2 SAAADI come from the germline V gene. The CDR3 loop spans 15 amino acids. V lost 6 bases to trimming and J lost 6 bases, with 18 bases between them. This CDR3 reads CASSLQRGDGQPQHF. CDR3 bases: TGCGCCAGCAGCCTTCAGCGGGGGGACGGTCAGCCCCAGCATTTT.

V is TRBV15 and J is TRBJ2-7, with 9 bases fitting TRBD2. Looked up from germline, CDR1 is LNHNV and CDR2 is YYDKDF (reference sequence). V lost 5 bases to trimming and J lost 6 bases; unmatched junction nucleotides: 5. The CDR3 contains 13 residues. The CDR3 loop reads CATSVSGSREQYF. In DNA, the CDR3 is TGTGCCACCAGCGTTAGCGGGAGCCGCGAGCAGTACTTC.

This clonotype was detected only once. The DNA for the CDR3 is TGTGCCAGCAGCCCCTTAACCCACCTGCCAGGGAAGGGAGGGAACACTGAAGCTTTCTTT. Amino acids: CASSPLTHLPGKGGNTEAFF. This rearrangement joins TRBV7-9 to TRBJ1-1; D perhaps matches TRBD1 (5 bases). The CDR3 totals 20 residues. V dropped 5 bases and J dropped 1 base, with 29 bases sitting between them. Per germline, CDR1 SEHNR and CDR2 FQNEAQ (reference sequence).

This clonotype was observed many times. The chain couples TRBV20-1 to TRBJ2-5; 11 bases agree with TRBD1. The CDR3 sequence is 15 residues long. V shed 0 bases, J shed 2 bases, and the junction held 2 bases outside the gene matches. CDR1 DFQATT and CDR2 SNEGSKA come from the germline V gene (reference sequence). DNA for the CDR3: TGCAGTGCTAGAGATCGGGACAGGGGGCAAGAGACCCAGTACTTC. Protein product: CSARDRDRGQETQYF.

By share, this clonotype ranks as medium-sized. This chain connects TRBV15 to TRBJ1-5; 8 bases match TRBD1. This CDR3 is built from 14 residues. Germline V gene data show CDR1 as LNHNV and CDR2 as YYDKDF (reference sequence). The trim removed 5 bases at V and 6 bases at J, leaving 6 bases unmatched. The CDR3 region has the DNA TGTGCCACCAGCCTTACAGGGGGGAGTCAGCCCCAGCATTTT. This gives the protein CATSLTGGSQPQHF.

V usage is TRBV6-1 and J usage is TRBJ2-7; TRBD2 might be the D (6 bases). Germline CDR1 reads MNHNS; CDR2 reads SASEGT. V was cut by 8 bases and J by 2 bases, with 10 bases left in between. This CDR3 region has 12 residues. The CDR3 here is CASGTLTYEQYF. In nucleotides, the CDR3 is TGTGCCAGCGGGACTTTAACCTACGAGCAGTACTTC.

This clonotype was found many times. The chain joins TRBV6-1 to TRBJ2-5, with D hard to call. Germline-derived CDR1 and CDR2 are MNHNS and SASEGT. V was trimmed by 1 base and J by 1 base, leaving 7 bases between them. There are 14 residues in the CDR3. CDR3 amino acids: CASSEESAQETQYF. DNA for the CDR3: TGTGCCAGCAGTGAAGAGAGCGCCCAAGAGACCCAGTACTTC.

This clonotype was counted ten times or more. The chain employs TRBV6-5 and TRBJ2-2; D tentatively fits TRBD1 or TRBD2 (5 bases each). V lost 7 bases, J lost 1 base, and 19 bases lay in between. Per germline, CDR1 MNHEY and CDR2 SVGAGI. The CDR3 is 17 residues long. The CDR3 protein is CASTGIGTSVNTGELFF. CDR3 sequence (DNA): TGTGCCAGCACCGGTATCGGGACCTCCGTGAACACCGGGGAGCTGTTTTTT.

This clonotype occurred many times. The J gene is TRBJ2-5, the V gene TRBV19; 7 positions agree with TRBD1. The J segment lost 4 bases and the V segment lost 5 bases, leaving 19 bases of the junction unmatched. The length of the CDR3 is 18 residues. The germline V gene has CDR1 LNHDA and CDR2 SQIVND (reference sequence). The CDR3 protein is CASSPRGSARGLGETQYF. The CDR3 bases are TGTGCCAGTAGTCCCCGAGGGAGTGCCAGGGGGTTGGGAGAGACCCAGTACTTC.

This clonotype showed up many times. The chain joins TRBV7-9 to TRBJ2-1; the match to TRBD2 covers 9 bases. CDR3 size: 15 residues. Trimming removed 5 bases from V and 8 bases from J; junction bases left unmatched: 10. Germline CDR1 reads SEHNR; CDR2 reads FQNEAQ (reference sequence). The CDR3 coding sequence is TGTGCCAGCAGCCGGACTAGCGTCGGGAAGGATGAGCAGTTCTTC. Protein sequence: CASSRTSVGKDEQFF.

This clonotype was counted between two and nine times. A much larger clone differs from this one at a single base, so this may be a read error. The chain uses TRBV14 and TRBJ2-3; D possibly corresponds to TRBD2 (5 bases). The CDR3 sequence is 13 residues long. Germline V gives CDR1 SGHDN, CDR2 FVKESK. The CDR3 nucleotides read TGTGCCGGCAGCCCAGGAGGTCCGGATACGCAGTATTTT. This codes for CAGSPGGPDTQYF.

This sequence joins TRBV27 and TRBJ1-5; TRBD1 is a possible D gene (5 bases). This CDR3 comprises 14 residues. The V gene's germline CDR1 is MNHEY and CDR2 SMNVEV (reference sequence). The V gene lost 2 bases and the J gene lost 5 bases, with 10 bases spanning the gap. The CDR3 loop is CASSLQGGDQPQHF. The CDR3 nucleotides are TGTGCCAGCAGTTTACAGGGAGGGGATCAGCCCCAGCATTTT.

The gene calls are TRBV6-5 and TRBJ2-2; D gene uncertain. This CDR3 is built from 17 residues. Trimming removed 0 bases at V and 1 base at J, with 12 bases between. Germline loops: CDR1 MNHEY, CDR2 SVGAGI. The chain's CDR3 is CASSYSNFPGNTGELFF. The CDR3 bases are TGTGCCAGCAGTTACTCGAATTTCCCAGGGAACACCGGGGAGCTGTTTTTT.

In this sample, this clonotype turned up once. The rearrangement uses TRBV7-2 and TRBJ1-1; 8 positions agree with TRBD1. J was trimmed by 11 bases and V by 0 bases; bases with no gene match: 5. CDR1 SGHTA and CDR2 FQGNSA come from the germline V gene. This CDR3 spans 13 amino acids. The DNA of the CDR3 is TGTGCCAGCAGCTTAGCCGGGACAGGCTCCGCTTTCTTT. This translates into CASSLAGTGSAFF.

This clonotype showed up just once. This CDR3 fails to terminate in the conserved phenylalanine or tryptophan, so it likely reflects a read error. The gene calls are TRBV9 and TRBJ1-5; 12 bases match TRBD1. CDR1 is SGDLS and CDR2 is YYNGEE in the germline V gene. The CDR3 covers 16 residues. V was clipped by 7 bases and J by 6 bases; unmatched bases: 11. The CDR3: CASSPNSGQGAQPQHL. The CDR3 nucleotides read TGTGCCAGCTCACCAAATTCGGGACAGGGGGCTCAGCCCCAGCATCTT.

V gene TRBV2 combines with J gene TRBJ1-4, with D perhaps TRBD1 (5 bases). Germline values: CDR1 SNHLY, CDR2 FYNNEI. The CDR3 loop spans 15 amino acids. Trimming stripped 7 bases from V and 8 bases from J, with 20 bases between. The CDR3 sequence: CASTLERDSYEKLFF. For the CDR3, the DNA is TGTGCCAGCACCCTCGAGCGGGACTCCTACGAAAAACTGTTTTTT.

This chain uses TRBV7-6 with TRBJ2-2; D tentatively fits TRBD1 or TRBD2 (5 bases each). CDR1 SGHVS and CDR2 FNYEAQ come from the germline V gene. The CDR3 consists of 17 residues. Trimming cost V 1 base and J 2 bases, with 14 bases left between them. CDR3 nucleotide sequence: TGTGCCAGCAGCTTAGTTGGGGGAGCAGGAAACACCGGGGAGCTGTTTTTT. Protein product: CASSLVGGAGNTGELFF.

There are many counts of this clonotype. The genes are TRBV10-3 and TRBJ2-2, with D possibly being TRBD1 (5 bases). Germline values: CDR1 ENHRY, CDR2 SYGVKD. V was cut by 4 bases and J by 4 bases, with 13 bases left in between. The CDR3 has 15 residues. The CDR3 protein is CAISVPGRGTGELFF. CDR3 bases: TGTGCCATCAGTGTACCAGGGCGAGGCACCGGGGAGCTGTTTTTT.

V usage is TRBV12-3 or TRBV12-4 and J usage is TRBJ1-2, with 7 bases matching TRBD1. The CDR3 totals 14 residues. The V and J ends lost 3 bases and 5 bases, in that order; junction bases with no gene match: 6. The CDR3 nucleotides are TGTGCCAGCAGTTTCTCTGACAGGGAATATGGCTACACCTTC. Its translation is CASSFSDREYGYTF.